Listed below are T cell receptor beta chains from one sample, sequenced in a study of blood T cell repertoires in COVID-19. The data were produced by immunoSEQ multiplex PCR, yet TCRdb's version contains in-frame clones alone and is incomplete. The table shows about 240,000 clones, with about 79% occurring only once. The specimen was peripheral blood. Receptors were obtained from a woman older than 75 with acute or convalescent COVID-19. The CDR3 runs from the conserved cysteine through the conserved F or W.

V,J,CDR3
TRBV6-5,TRBJ2-5,CASTGNQETQYF
TRBV28,TRBJ1-1,CASSLWPREAFF
TRBV28,TRBJ1-1,CASSLRTPLATEAFF
TRBV6-1,TRBJ1-5,CASSEGAGGSFQPQHF
TRBV2,TRBJ1-5,CASSPSNQPQHF
TRBV12-3/TRBV12-4,TRBJ1-5,CASSLAGQPQHF
TRBV2,TRBJ1-1,CASSWTGANTEAFF
TRBV18,TRBJ1-1,CASSPSDRGPFF
TRBV5-1,TRBJ2-1,CASSFERYNEQFF
TRBV9,TRBJ1-6,CASNRGIINSPLHF
TRBV24-1,TRBJ2-1,CATSDADRGREDEQFF
TRBV19,TRBJ2-7,CASSTKAGLGEQYF
TRBV27,TRBJ2-7,CASSSLLNEQYF
TRBV5-6,TRBJ1-4,CASSLLGQGSEKLFF
TRBV3-1/TRBV3-2,TRBJ2-3,CASSQDLAFLSTDTQYF
TRBV28,TRBJ2-7,CASSLWVGGQGANEQYF
TRBV5-6,TRBJ2-5,CASSKTGLAAQETQYF
TRBV28,TRBJ2-7,CASSAPGDEQYF
TRBV6-5,TRBJ2-2,CASSTGQGYTGELFF
TRBV24-1,TRBJ1-2,CATSRDSRFGYTF
TRBV6-1,TRBJ1-1,CASSEHTAGEAFF
TRBV28,TRBJ2-3,CASSLPAGGTDTQYF
TRBV12-3/TRBV12-4,TRBJ1-2,CASSLQGYGYTF
TRBV20-1,TRBJ2-5,CSASTGTQGETQYF
TRBV5-1,TRBJ1-4,CASSPEGAVEKLFF
TRBV5-5,TRBJ2-7,CASSLVAGEEQYF